Here is one T cell receptor (beta chain) with its context. Its antigen is as yet unknown. The PCR employed 60 Vbeta primers together with 13 Jbeta primers. In the study's own analysis: Later work found 74 million or so unique TCR beta chains, with 9.5 million to 12 million shared. Profiling relied on immunoSEQ multiplex PCR, and the TCRdb table lists in-frame clones only, not all of them. For V, J and clone size, that table is used; D and trimming come from the DNA. The table lists under 200,000 clones, around 80% of them singletons, with 1.7% in the top ten. Germline-derived CDR1 and CDR2 are KGHSH and LQKENI. The V and J ends lost 3 bases and 2 bases, in that order; junction bases with no gene match: 5. The CDR3 length is 15 residues. The data are from a study of cytomegalovirus exposure and HLA in healthy donors. Study conclusions and caveats: Sequencing likely caused a cluster of highly shared sequence variants. The classifier, whose performance was assessed in both the original and validation cohorts, reportedly diagnosed cytomegalovirus status with high specificity and sensitivity. For TCR beta chains, V- and J-gene trimming was later linked to a missense DCLRE1C variant.

The origin of this receptor is a woman aged 18-30 years in good health and CMV-seronegative. The chain employs TRBV18 and TRBJ2-3; 7 nucleotides line up with TRBD1. Sample: PBMCs. The CDR3 loop is CASSPLGQPTDTQYF. The CDR3, as DNA: TGTGCCAGCTCACCTCTGGGACAGCCCACAGATACGCAGTATTTT.